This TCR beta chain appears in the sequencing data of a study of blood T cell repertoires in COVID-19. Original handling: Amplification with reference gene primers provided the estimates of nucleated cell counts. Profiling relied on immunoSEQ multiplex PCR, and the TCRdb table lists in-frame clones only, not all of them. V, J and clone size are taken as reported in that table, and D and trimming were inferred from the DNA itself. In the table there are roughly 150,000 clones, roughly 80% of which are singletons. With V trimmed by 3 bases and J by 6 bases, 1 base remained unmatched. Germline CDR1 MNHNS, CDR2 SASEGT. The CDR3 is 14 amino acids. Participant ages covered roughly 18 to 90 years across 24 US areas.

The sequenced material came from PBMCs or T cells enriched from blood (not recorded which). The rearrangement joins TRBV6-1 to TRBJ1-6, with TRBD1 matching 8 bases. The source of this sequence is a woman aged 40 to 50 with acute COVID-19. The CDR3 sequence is CASSETGANSPLHF. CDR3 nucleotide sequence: TGTGCCAGCAGTGAGACAGGGGCTAATTCACCCCTCCACTTT.